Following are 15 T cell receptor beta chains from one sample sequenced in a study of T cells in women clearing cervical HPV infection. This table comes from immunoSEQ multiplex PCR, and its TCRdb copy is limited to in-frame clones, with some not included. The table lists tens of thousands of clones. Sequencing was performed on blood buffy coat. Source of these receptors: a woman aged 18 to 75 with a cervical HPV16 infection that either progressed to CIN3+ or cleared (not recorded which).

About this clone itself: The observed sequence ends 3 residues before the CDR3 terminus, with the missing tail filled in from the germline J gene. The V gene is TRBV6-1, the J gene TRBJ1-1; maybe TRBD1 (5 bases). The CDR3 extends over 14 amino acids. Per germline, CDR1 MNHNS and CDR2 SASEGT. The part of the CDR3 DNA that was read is TGTGCCAGCAGTGAAGCGGGGCAGGGTGTGGTT. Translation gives CASSEAGQGVV. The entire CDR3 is CASSEAGQGVVAFF.

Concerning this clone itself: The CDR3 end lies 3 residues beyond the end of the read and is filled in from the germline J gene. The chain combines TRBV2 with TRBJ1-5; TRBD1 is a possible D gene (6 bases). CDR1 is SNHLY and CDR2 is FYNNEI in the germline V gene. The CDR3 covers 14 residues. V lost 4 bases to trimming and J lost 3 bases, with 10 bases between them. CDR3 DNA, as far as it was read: TGTGCCAGCAGTGGGACAGACGTCAATCAGCCC. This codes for CASSGTDVNQP. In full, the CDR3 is CASSGTDVNQPQHF.

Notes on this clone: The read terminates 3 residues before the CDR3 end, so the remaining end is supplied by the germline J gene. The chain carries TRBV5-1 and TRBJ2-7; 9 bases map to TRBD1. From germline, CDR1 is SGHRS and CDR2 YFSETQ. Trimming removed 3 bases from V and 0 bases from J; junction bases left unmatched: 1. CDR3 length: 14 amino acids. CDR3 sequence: CASSSTGGSYEQYF. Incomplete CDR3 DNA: TGCGCCAGCAGCTCGACAGGGGGCTCCTACGAG.

The DNA read from the CDR3 is TGTGCCAGCAGCCCCAAGGGGGCTGGGAATCAGCCC. It translates to CASSPKGAGNQP. The CDR3 in its entirety is CASSPKGAGNQPQHF. The genes are TRBV7-9 and TRBJ1-5, with 7 bases identical to TRBD1. The read stops 3 residues short of the end of the CDR3; the missing end is completed from the germline J gene. Germline V lookup: CDR1 SEHNR, CDR2 FQNEAQ (reference sequence). This CDR3 has 15 residues. With V trimmed by 5 bases and J by 4 bases, 8 bases remained unmatched.

The DNA read from the CDR3 is TGTGCCAGCAGCTTCAGCTCTGGGGCCAACGTC. It yields the protein CASSFSSGANV. The CDR3 reads in full as CASSFSSGANVLTF. The chain couples TRBV7-8 to TRBJ2-6; D unclear. The read terminates 3 residues ahead of where the CDR3 ends, so the germline J gene completes it. CDR3 length: 14 amino acids. Trimming shortened V by 3 bases and J by 0 bases, and 3 bases separated the two germline ends. Germline CDR1 is SGHVS and CDR2 is FQNEAQ.

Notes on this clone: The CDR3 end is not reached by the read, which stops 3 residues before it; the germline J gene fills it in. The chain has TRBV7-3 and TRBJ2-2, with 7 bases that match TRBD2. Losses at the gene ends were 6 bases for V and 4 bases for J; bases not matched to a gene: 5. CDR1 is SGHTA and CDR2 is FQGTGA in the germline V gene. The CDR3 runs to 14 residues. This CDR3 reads CASSQTGGTGELFF. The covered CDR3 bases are TGTGCCAGCAGTCAGACGGGGGGCACCGGGGAG.

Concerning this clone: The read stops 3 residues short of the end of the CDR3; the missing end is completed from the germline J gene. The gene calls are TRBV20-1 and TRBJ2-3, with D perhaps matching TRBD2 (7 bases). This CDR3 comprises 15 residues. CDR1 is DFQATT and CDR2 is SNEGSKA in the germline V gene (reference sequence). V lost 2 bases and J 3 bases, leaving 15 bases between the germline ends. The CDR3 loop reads CSARSWGGATDTQYF. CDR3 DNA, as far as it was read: TGCAGTGCTAGATCCTGGGGGGGGGCAACAGATACG.

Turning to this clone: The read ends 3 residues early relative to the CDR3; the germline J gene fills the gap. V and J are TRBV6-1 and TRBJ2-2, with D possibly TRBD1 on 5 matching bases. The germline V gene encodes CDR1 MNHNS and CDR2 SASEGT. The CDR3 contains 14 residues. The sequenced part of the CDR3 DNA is TGTGCCAGCAGTGCCCTCTCTGGGGCCAACGTG. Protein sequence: CASSALSGANV. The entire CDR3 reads CASSALSGANVLFF.

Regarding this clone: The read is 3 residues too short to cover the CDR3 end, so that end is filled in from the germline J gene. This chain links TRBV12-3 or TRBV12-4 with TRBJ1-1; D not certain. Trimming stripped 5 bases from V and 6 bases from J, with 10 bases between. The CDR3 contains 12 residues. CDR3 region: CASSLTISEAFF. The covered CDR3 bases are TGTGCCAGCAGTCTTACAATCTCTGAA.

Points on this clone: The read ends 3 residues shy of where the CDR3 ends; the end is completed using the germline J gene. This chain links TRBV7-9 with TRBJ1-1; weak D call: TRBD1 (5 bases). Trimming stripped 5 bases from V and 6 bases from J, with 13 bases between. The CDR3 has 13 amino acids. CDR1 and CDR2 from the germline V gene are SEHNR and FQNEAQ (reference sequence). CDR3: CASSETAASEAFF. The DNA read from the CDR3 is TGTGCCAGCAGCGAGACAGCCGCCTCTGAA.

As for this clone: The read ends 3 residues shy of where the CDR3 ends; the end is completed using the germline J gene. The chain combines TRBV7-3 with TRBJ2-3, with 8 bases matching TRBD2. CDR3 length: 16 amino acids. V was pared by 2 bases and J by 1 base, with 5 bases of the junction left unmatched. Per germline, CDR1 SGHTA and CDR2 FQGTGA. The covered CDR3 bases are TGTGCCAGCAGCTTACGTAGCGGGGCGGGCACAGATACG. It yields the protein CASSLRSGAGTDT. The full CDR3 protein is CASSLRSGAGTDTQYF.

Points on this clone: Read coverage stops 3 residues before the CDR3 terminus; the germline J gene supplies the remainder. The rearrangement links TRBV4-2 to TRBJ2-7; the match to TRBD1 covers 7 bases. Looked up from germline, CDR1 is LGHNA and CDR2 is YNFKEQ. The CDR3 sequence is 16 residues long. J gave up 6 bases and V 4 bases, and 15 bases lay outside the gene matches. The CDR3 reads CASSPSQRDSLGEQYF. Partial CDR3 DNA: TGTGCCAGCAGCCCTAGCCAGAGGGACAGCTTAGGCGAG.

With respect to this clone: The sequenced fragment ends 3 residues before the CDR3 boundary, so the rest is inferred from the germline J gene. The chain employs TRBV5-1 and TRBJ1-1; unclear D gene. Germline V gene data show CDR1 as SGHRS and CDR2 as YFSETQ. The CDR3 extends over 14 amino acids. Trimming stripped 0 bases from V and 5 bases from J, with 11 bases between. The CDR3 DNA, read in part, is TGCGCCAGCAGCTTGGGAGGGCCGGGGACTGAA. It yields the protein CASSLGGPGTE. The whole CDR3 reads CASSLGGPGTEAFF.

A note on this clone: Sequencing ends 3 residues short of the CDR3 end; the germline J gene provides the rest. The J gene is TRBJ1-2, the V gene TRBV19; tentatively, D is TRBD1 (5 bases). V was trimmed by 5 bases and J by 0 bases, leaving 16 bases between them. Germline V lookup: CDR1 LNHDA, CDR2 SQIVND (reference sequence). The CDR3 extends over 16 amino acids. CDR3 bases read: TGTGCCAGTAGTGCCGACAGAGCCCAAGCTAACTATGGC. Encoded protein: CASSADRAQANYG. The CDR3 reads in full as CASSADRAQANYGYTF.

Here the CDR3 reads CASSPSAGVEAFF. The covered CDR3 bases are TGTGCCAGCAGCCCCTCGGCGGGGGTTGAA. J is TRBJ1-1 and V is TRBV5-4; possibly TRBD1 for D (5 bases). The read halts 3 residues ahead of the CDR3 end, with the missing end drawn from the germline J gene. The CDR3 loop spans 13 amino acids. In germline, CDR1 is SGHNT, CDR2 YYREEE (reference sequence). The V gene lost 4 bases and the J gene lost 7 bases, with 14 bases spanning the gap.